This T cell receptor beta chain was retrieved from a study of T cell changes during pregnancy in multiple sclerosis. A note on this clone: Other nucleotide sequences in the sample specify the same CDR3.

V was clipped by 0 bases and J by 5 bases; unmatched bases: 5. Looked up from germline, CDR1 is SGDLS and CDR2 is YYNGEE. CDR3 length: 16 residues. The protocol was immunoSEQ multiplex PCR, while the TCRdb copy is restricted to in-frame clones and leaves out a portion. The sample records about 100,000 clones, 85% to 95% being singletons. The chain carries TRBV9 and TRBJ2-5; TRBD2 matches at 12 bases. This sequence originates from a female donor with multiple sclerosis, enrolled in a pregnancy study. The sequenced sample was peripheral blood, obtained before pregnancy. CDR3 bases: TGTGCCAGCAGCGTAGGACTAGCGGGGGCGGGGGAGACCCAGTACTTC. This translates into CASSVGLAGAGETQYF.